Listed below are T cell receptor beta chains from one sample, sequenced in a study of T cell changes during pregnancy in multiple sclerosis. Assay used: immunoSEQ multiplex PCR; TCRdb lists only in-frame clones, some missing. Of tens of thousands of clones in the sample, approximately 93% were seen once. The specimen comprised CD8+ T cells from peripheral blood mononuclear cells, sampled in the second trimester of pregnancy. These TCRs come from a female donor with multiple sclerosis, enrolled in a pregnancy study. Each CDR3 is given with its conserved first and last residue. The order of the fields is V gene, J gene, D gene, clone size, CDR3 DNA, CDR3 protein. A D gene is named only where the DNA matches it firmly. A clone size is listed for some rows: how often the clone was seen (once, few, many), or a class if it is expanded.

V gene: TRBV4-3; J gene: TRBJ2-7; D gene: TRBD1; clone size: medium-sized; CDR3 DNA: TGCGCCAGCAGCCAAGACCCGGGACAGGGAAGGTACGAGCAGTACTTC; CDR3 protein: CASSQDPGQGRYEQYF
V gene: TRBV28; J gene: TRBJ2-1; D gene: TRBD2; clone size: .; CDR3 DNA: TGTGCCAGCACCTCGCCCGGACTAGCGGGAGAAGAGCAGTTCTTC; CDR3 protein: CASTSPGLAGEEQFF
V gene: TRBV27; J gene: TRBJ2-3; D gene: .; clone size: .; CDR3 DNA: TGTGCCAGCAGGCCCCCCATGTCAGTGGATACGCAGTATTTT; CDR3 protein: CASRPPMSVDTQYF
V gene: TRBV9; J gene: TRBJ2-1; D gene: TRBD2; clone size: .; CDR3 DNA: TGTGCCAGCAGCCTCCTAGCGGGAGGGCCCTACAATGAGCAGTTCTTC; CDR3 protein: CASSLLAGGPYNEQFF
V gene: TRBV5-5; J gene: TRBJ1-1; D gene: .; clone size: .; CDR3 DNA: TGTGCCAGCAGCTTGGTTATACAGGCTGAAGCTTTCTTT; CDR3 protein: CASSLVIQAEAFF
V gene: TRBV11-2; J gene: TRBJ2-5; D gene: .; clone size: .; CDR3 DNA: TGTGCCAGCAGCTCTCGCCCCGCGGAGACCCAGTACTTC; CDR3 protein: CASSSRPAETQYF
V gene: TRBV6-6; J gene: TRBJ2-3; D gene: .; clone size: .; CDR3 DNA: TGTGCCAGCCGAGTAACAGATACGCAGTATTTT; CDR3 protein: CASRVTDTQYF
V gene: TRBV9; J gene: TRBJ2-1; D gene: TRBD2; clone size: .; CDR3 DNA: TGTGCCAGCAGCGCGACTAGCGGGGGTGAGCAGTTCTTC; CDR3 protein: CASSATSGGEQFF
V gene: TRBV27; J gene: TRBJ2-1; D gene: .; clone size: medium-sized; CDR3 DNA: TGTGCCAGCAGGAGTACTAGCAGCTACAATGAGCAGTTCTTC; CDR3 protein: CASRSTSSYNEQFF
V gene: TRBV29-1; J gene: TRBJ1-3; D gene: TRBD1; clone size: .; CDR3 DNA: TGCAGCGTTGAAGATACACAGGGGTCAGGAAACACCATATATTTT; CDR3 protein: CSVEDTQGSGNTIYF
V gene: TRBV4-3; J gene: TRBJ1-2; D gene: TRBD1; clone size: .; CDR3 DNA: TGCGCCAGCAGCCAAGTGTACAGGGGCCGCGGCTATGGCTACACCTTC; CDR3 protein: CASSQVYRGRGYGYTF
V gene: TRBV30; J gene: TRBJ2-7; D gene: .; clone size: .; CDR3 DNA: TGTGCCTGGAGTGTACTCCAGGGCTACGAGCAGTACTTC; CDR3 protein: CAWSVLQGYEQYF
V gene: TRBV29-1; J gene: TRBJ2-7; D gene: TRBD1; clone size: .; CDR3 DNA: TGCAGCGTTGAAGATCCGGGACAGGGGTCCTACGAGCAGTACTTC; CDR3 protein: CSVEDPGQGSYEQYF
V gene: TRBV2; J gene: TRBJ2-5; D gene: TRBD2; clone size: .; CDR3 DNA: TGTGCCAGCAGTGAAGGGGGCGTAGCGGGGGGTGAGACCCAGTACTTC; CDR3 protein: CASSEGGVAGGETQYF
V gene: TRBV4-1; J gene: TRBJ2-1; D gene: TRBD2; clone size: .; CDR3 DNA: TGCGCCAGCAGCCAAGGGCCTAGCGGAAGCTCCTACAATGAGCAGTTCTTC; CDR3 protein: CASSQGPSGSSYNEQFF
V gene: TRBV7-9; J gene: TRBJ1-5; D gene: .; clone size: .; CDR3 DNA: TGTGCCAGCAGCTCTGGACAGCTGGGGGGCAATCAGCCCCAGCATTTT; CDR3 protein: CASSSGQLGGNQPQHF
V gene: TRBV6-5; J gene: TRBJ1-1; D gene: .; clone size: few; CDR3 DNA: TGTGCCAGCACGGGCGCTAGCCCCGAAGCTTTCTTT; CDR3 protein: CASTGASPEAFF
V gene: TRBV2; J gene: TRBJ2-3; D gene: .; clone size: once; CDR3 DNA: TGTGCCAGCAGTGAAGCAGGGGTTCGCACAGATACGCAGTATTTT; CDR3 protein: CASSEAGVRTDTQYF
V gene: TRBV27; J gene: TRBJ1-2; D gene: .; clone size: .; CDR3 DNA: TGTGCCAGCAGGAGAGGGAACTATGGCTACACCTTC; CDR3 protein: CASRRGNYGYTF
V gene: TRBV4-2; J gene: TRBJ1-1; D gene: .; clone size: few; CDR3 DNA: TGTGCCAGCAGCCCTGGGGGGAAGACTGAAGCTTTCTTT; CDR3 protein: CASSPGGKTEAFF
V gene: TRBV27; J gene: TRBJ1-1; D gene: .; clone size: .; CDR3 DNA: TGTGCCAGCAGTTTAAACTTCGGCGGAGGAGCTTTCTTT; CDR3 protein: CASSLNFGGGAFF
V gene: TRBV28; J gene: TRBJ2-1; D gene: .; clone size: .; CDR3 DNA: TGTGCCAGCAGTTTGGTTAGGTCAGGCGCCCCCAGGCCGCAGTTCTTC; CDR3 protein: CASSLVRSGAPRPQFF
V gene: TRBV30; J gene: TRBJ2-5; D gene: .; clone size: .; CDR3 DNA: TGTGCCTGGAGTGAGGGGATTGAGACCCAGTACTTC; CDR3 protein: CAWSEGIETQYF
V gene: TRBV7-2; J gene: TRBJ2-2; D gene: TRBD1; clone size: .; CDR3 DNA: TGTGCCAGCAGTCGGACAGGCTGGGATGGTGGAACCGGGGAGCTGTTTTTT; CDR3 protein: CASSRTGWDGGTGELFF